This TCR beta chain derives from a study of cytomegalovirus exposure and HLA in healthy donors. Study context: Researchers previously reported finding 100 million or so unique TCR beta sequences from about 200 million T cells.

Use of 60 Vbeta and 13 Jbeta primers characterized the PCR. Profiling relied on immunoSEQ multiplex PCR, and the TCRdb table lists in-frame clones only, not all of them. The sample data list some 75,000 clones. CDR1 is LGHNA, CDR2 YSLEER, per germline. The CDR3 covers 14 residues. This TCR was sampled from a man between 35 and 55 years old in good health and CMV-seronegative. Sample: PBMCs. The chain couples TRBV4-3 to TRBJ2-5; tentative D call: TRBD2 (6 bases). The DNA end is more similar to TRBJ2-7, so the J call may be wrong. The CDR3 spells CASSQGLTSYEQYF. CDR3 nucleotide sequence: TGCGCCAGCAGCCAGGGACTGACCTCCTACGAGCAGTACTTC.